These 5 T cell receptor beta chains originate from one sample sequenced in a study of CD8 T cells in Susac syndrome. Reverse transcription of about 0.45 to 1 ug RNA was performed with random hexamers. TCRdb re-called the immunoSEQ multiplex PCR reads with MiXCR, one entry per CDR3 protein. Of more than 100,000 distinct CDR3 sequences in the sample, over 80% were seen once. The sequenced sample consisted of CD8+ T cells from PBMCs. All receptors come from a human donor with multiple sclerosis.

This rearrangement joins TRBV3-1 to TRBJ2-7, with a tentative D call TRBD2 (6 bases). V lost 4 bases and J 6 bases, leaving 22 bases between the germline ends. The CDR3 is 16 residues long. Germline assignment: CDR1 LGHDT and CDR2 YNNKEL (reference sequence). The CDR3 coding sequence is TGTGCCAGCAGCCCAAATTGGAGGAGGGAGTTCTCCGAGCAGTACTTC. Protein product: CASSPNWRREFSEQYF.

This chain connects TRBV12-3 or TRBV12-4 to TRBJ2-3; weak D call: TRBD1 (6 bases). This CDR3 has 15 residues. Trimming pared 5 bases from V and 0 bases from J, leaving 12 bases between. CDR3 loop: CASSDRDISTDTQYF. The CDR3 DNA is TGTGCCAGCAGTGACCGGGACATTAGCACAGATACGCAGTATTTT.

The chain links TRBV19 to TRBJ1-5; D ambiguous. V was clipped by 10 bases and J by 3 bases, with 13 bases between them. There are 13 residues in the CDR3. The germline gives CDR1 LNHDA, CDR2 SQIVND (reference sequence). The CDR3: CAINRGLNQPQHF. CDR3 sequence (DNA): TGTGCCATAAACCGCGGGCTCAATCAGCCCCAGCATTTT. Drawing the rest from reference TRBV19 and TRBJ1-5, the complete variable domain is DGGITQSPKYLFRKEGQNVTLSCEQNLNHDAMYWYRQDPGQGLRLIYYSQIVNDFQKGDIAEGYSVSREKKESFPLTVTSAQKNPTAFYLCAINRGLNQPQHFGDGTRLSIL.

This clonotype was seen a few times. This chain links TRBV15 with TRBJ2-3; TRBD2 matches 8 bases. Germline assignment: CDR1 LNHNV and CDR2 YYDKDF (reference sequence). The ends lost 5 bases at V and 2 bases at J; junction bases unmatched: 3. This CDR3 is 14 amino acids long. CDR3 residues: CATSQAGDTDTQYF. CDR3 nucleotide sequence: TGTGCCACCAGCCAAGCGGGAGACACAGATACGCAGTATTTT.

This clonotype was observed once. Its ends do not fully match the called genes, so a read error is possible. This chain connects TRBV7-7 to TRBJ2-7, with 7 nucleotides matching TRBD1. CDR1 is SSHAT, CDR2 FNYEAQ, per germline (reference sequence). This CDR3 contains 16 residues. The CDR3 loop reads CASSLDSGTAAYEQYF. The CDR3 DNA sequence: TGTGCTAGCAGCTTAGACTCCGGGACAGCAGCCTACGAGCAGTACTTC.